These 3 T cell receptor beta chains came from one sample sequenced in a study of CXCR3-negative and CXCR3-positive naive CD8 T cells (dated by TCRdb to 2018 to 2020). What the research found in general, with its limitations: Compared with CXCR3-negative naive cells, CXCR3-positive naive cells had TRB CDR3s with higher hydrophobicity (lower Kidera factor 4), lower energy, and higher strength and volume indices.

Reads for this sample came from a NextSeq 550. The Human TCR Profiling Kit (MiLaboratory) was used to make UMI-labeled 5' RACE TRB cDNA libraries. The reads were reprocessed in TCRdb, with one entry per CDR3 protein sequence and no accompanying DNA. Per the sample table, the count is 55,000 to 70,000 distinct CDR3 sequences. The ten largest clones take up roughly 0.58% of the sample. The antigens for these receptors are not known. Sequenced input: naive CXCR3+ CD8+ T cells from blood. The cell subset or site label, read with the paper, signifies: CD45RO-CCR7+CD27+CD95- naive CD8+ T cells expressing CXCR3 (TNR3+). These receptor sequences come from a human donor in good health. Some clones in this sample may be carry-over from other donors' samples.

The chain couples TRBV7-2 to TRBJ2-3; lacking DNA, the TRBD1 call made by TCRdb goes unchecked. Looked up from germline, CDR1 is SGHTA and CDR2 is FQGNSA. The CDR3 has 14 residues. CDR3 protein: CATPAGTTTDTQYF.

The chain couples TRBV12-3 or TRBV12-4 to TRBJ1-1. This CDR3 region has 11 residues. CDR3 sequence: CASREGPEAFF.

CDR3: CASSLAGQTGSYEQYF. The chain joins TRBV7-8 to TRBJ2-7; absent DNA, TCRdb's TRBD1 call cannot be checked. The germline V gene has CDR1 SGHVS and CDR2 FQNEAQ. This CDR3 comprises 16 residues.